The entry that follows covers one T cell receptor beta chain sequence. The data belong to a study of shared clonotypes between healthy human individuals. Samples underwent the assay at deep level. Several immunoSEQ plates received, in even portions, the genomic DNA of each subset. Profiled with immunoSEQ multiplex PCR; TCRdb holds only in-frame clones, not every one. The data show 1,500,000 or so clones, approximately 98.5% seen once. V gave up 6 bases and J gave up 1 base, with 16 bases separating them. Germline V CDR1 and CDR2: MNHEY, SMNVEV (reference sequence). CDR3 size: 16 residues. Material: naive CD4+ T cells sorted from blood. Subset of the sample: CD45RA+ positively selected. This clonotype originated in a man aged 25-40 years in good health. The J gene is TRBJ1-5, the V gene TRBV27; weak D call: TRBD1 (5 bases). The CDR3 region is CASSQTGWGSNQPQHF. The CDR3 region has the DNA TGTGCCAGCAGCCAGACGGGGTGGGGCAGCAATCAGCCCCAGCATTTT.